The next 21 T cell receptor beta chains were all read from a single sample in a study of blood T cell repertoires in COVID-19. This table comes from immunoSEQ multiplex PCR, and its TCRdb copy is limited to in-frame clones, with some not included. The sample lists roughly 190,000 clones, about four fifths occurring once. Material for sequencing was PBMCs or T cells enriched from blood (not recorded which). The origin of the receptors is a man aged 35 to 55 who had recovered from COVID-19.

The gene calls are TRBV6-5 and TRBJ2-7, with D maybe TRBD1 (5 bases). The CDR3 has 15 residues. CDR1 is MNHEY, CDR2 SVGAGI, per germline. The V end lost 0 bases, the J end lost 5 bases, and 14 bases lay between the germline ends. The CDR3 is CASSYSTSGFDEQYF. The CDR3 DNA follows: TGTGCCAGCAGTTACTCGACATCAGGGTTCGACGAGCAGTACTTC.

The chain has TRBV2 and TRBJ1-1; TRBD1 might be the D (6 bases). The CDR3 runs 14 residues. Trimming took off 3 bases at V and 5 bases at J, with 13 bases between the two ends. Germline V CDR1 and CDR2: SNHLY, FYNNEI. CDR3 amino acids: CASSDAGGGTEAFF. The CDR3, as DNA: TGTGCCAGCAGTGACGCGGGAGGGGGAACTGAAGCTTTCTTT. Full variable domain (outside the CDR3, taken from reference TRBV2 and TRBJ1-1): EPEVTQTPSHQVTQMGQEVILRCVPISNHLYFYWYRQILGQKVEFLVSFYNNEISEKSEIFDDQFSVERPDGSNFTLKIRSTKLEDSAMYFCASSDAGGGTEAFFGQGTRLTVV.

This chain links TRBV5-4 with TRBJ2-2; 10 bases are shared with TRBD2. The germline V gene has CDR1 SGHNT and CDR2 YYREEE (reference sequence). The CDR3 is made up of 18 amino acids. V shed 0 bases, J shed 5 bases, and the junction held 10 bases outside the gene matches. In DNA, the CDR3 is TGTGCCAGCAGCTTGGAGCCCCTAGCGGGAGTGGGAACCGGGGAGCTGTTTTTT. It codes for CASSLEPLAGVGTGELFF. The entire variable domain, with the rest obtained from reference TRBV5-4 and TRBJ2-2, is as follows: ETGVTQSPTHLIKTRGQQVTLRCSSQSGHNTVSWYQQALGQGPQFIFQYYREEENGRGNFPPRFSGLQFPNYSSELNVNALELDDSALYLCASSLEPLAGVGTGELFFGEGSRLTVL.

The V call is TRBV6-5, the J call TRBJ1-1; 7 positions match TRBD1. Germline V gene data show CDR1 as MNHEY and CDR2 as SVGAGI. V gave up 7 bases and J gave up 0 bases; unmatched junction bases: 2. The CDR3 has 13 amino acids. The CDR3 loop is CASTGQMNTEAFF. CDR3 sequence (DNA): TGTGCCAGCACGGGACAGATGAACACTGAAGCTTTCTTT.

V usage is TRBV11-2 and J usage is TRBJ1-2; maybe TRBD1 (5 bases). V lost 4 bases, J lost 5 bases, and 20 bases lay in between. The CDR3 is 16 amino acids. Per germline, CDR1 SGHAT and CDR2 FQNNGV. The CDR3 DNA reads as TGTGCCAGCAGCTCGCGGGGCAGAACTAAACCTTATGGCTACACCTTC. Residues: CASSSRGRTKPYGYTF.

The sample holds a few counts of this clone. The chain carries TRBV2 and TRBJ1-6; D is undetermined. V gave up 3 bases and J gave up 0 bases, with 3 bases separating them. Germline V lookup: CDR1 SNHLY, CDR2 FYNNEI. This CDR3 is 14 amino acids long. DNA for the CDR3: TGTGCCAGCAGTGACAGCTCCTATAATTCACCCCTCCACTTT. Its protein is CASSDSSYNSPLHF.

In this sample, this clone turned up once. V and J are TRBV2 and TRBJ1-2; 11 bases line up with TRBD1. Per germline, CDR1 SNHLY and CDR2 FYNNEI. The CDR3 length is 14 residues. J gave up 8 bases and V 10 bases, and 12 bases lay outside the gene matches. Here the CDR3 reads CANRRTGGVWGYTF. In nucleotides, the CDR3 is TGTGCCAACCGGCGGACAGGGGGCGTTTGGGGCTACACCTTC.

This clone was picked up one time. The chain recombines TRBV5-8 with TRBJ1-2, with D possibly being TRBD1 (6 bases). The germline gives CDR1 SGHTS, CDR2 YDEGEE. The CDR3 is 14 residues long. The V end lost 2 bases, the J end lost 3 bases, and 11 bases lay between the germline ends. Written as DNA, the CDR3 is TGTGCCAGCAGCTTAACAGGGTTCGACTATGGCTACACCTTC. Translating it yields CASSLTGFDYGYTF.

The gene calls are TRBV29-1 and TRBJ2-2, with 9 bases that match TRBD1. V lost 3 bases and J lost 2; bases outside the gene matches: 7. The CDR3 is 16 amino acids. CDR1 SQVTM and CDR2 ANQGSEA come from the germline V gene. CDR3: CSVDMDRGTNTGELFF. The CDR3 nucleotides read TGCAGCGTTGATATGGACAGGGGAACTAACACCGGGGAGCTGTTTTTT.

The chain combines TRBV5-6 with TRBJ1-2; TRBD1 matches at 11 bases. Unmatched junction bases numbered 8, after V lost 4 bases and J lost 9 bases. CDR1 SGHDT and CDR2 YYEEEE come from the germline V gene. This CDR3 comprises 14 residues. This chain's CDR3 is CASSQPGTGGRYTF. The CDR3 nucleotides read TGTGCCAGCAGCCAACCGGGGACAGGGGGTCGCTACACCTTC.

In this sample, this clone turned up a few times. The chain is built from TRBV28 and TRBJ1-4; 11 bases are a match to TRBD1. CDR3 length: 16 amino acids. Germline CDR1 and CDR2: MDHEN and SYDVKM. Losses at the gene ends were 3 bases for V and 9 bases for J; bases not matched to a gene: 9. The CDR3 region has the DNA TGTGCCAGCAGTTTCACCAGGACAGGGGGCGAGAAAAAACTGTTTTTT. This sequence encodes CASSFTRTGGEKKLFF.

This sequence joins TRBV5-1 and TRBJ2-5; the D gene is possibly TRBD2 (6 bases). V was clipped by 2 bases and J by 2 bases, with 10 bases between them. This CDR3 region has 14 residues. Germline CDR1 and CDR2: SGHRS and YFSETQ. CDR3 coding DNA: TGCGCCAGCAGCTTAAATAGCGGACAAGAGACCCAGTACTTC. Translating it yields CASSLNSGQETQYF.

This clone was seen a single time. The chain joins TRBV10-2 to TRBJ2-1; perhaps TRBD2 as D (5 bases). The germline gives CDR1 WSHSY, CDR2 SAAADI. The CDR3 contains 14 residues. V lost 4 bases and J 0 bases, leaving 7 bases between the germline ends. Written as DNA, the CDR3 is TGCGCCAGCAGTGGGAGCGGCTCCTACAATGAGCAGTTCTTC. Translation gives CASSGSGSYNEQFF.

The chain carries TRBV28 and TRBJ1-5, with TRBD1 matching 8 bases. The CDR3 length is 16 residues. With V trimmed by 5 bases and J by 0 bases, 6 bases remained unmatched. Per the germline V gene, CDR1 is MDHEN and CDR2 is SYDVKM. CDR3 region: CASSPGQGPSNQPQHF. CDR3 coding DNA: TGTGCCAGCAGTCCCGGACAGGGACCTAGCAATCAGCCCCAGCATTTT.

This clone was counted once. The chain employs TRBV5-1 and TRBJ2-7; TRBD1 agrees at 7 bases. CDR1 is SGHRS, CDR2 YFSETQ, per germline. CDR3 length: 15 residues. V was clipped by 4 bases and J by 3 bases; unmatched bases: 10. Here the CDR3 DNA reads TGCGCCAGCAGCCTTGGTTTAACAGGGGACTACGAGCAGTACGTC. Translation: CASSLGLTGDYEQYV.

The chain is built from TRBV18 and TRBJ2-6, with 10 bases identical to TRBD1. CDR1 and CDR2 (germline): KGHSH, LQKENI. Trimming took 6 bases from V and 0 from J; bases not matched to a gene: 8. The CDR3 is 18 amino acids. The CDR3 region has the DNA TGTGCCAGCTCGCGGACAGGGGGTGATACCTCTGGGGCCAACGTCCTGACTTTC. It translates to CASSRTGGDTSGANVLTF.

V is TRBV3-1 (or the pseudogene TRBV3-2) and J is TRBJ2-1; D not resolved. Germline loops: CDR1 LGHDT, CDR2 YNNKEL (reference sequence). Trimming cost V 1 base and J 0 bases, with 10 bases left between them. The CDR3 covers 16 residues. The CDR3 protein is CASSQVGGRSYNEQFF. The CDR3 coding sequence is TGTGCCAGCAGCCAAGTAGGCGGTCGCTCCTACAATGAGCAGTTCTTC.

V gene TRBV3-1 (or the pseudogene TRBV3-2) combines with J gene TRBJ1-6; TRBD1 agrees at 7 bases. Germline loops: CDR1 LGHDT, CDR2 YNNKEL (reference sequence). Trimming removed 1 base from V and 13 bases from J; junction bases left unmatched: 7. The CDR3 runs to 14 residues. In DNA form, the CDR3 reads TGTGCCAGCAGCCAAGTTGGGCAGGGGGGTCCCCTCCACTTT. It codes for CASSQVGQGGPLHF.

The J gene is TRBJ2-3, the V gene TRBV7-2; no definite D call. This CDR3 has 14 amino acids. The germline gives CDR1 SGHTA, CDR2 FQGNSA. V was clipped by 5 bases and J by 4 bases, with 13 bases between them. The CDR3 DNA sequence: TGTGCCAGCAGCGCGGCCGCGTATCCAGATACGCAGTATTTT. Translating it yields CASSAAAYPDTQYF.

CDR3 DNA sequence: TGTGCCAGCAGCCCTTCGGACAGTTATGGCTACACCTTC. Protein product: CASSPSDSYGYTF. This sequence joins TRBV28 and TRBJ1-2; weak D call: TRBD1 (6 bases). Germline CDR1 MDHEN, CDR2 SYDVKM. The CDR3 is 13 amino acids. V lost 6 bases to trimming and J lost 5 bases, with 13 bases between them.

V gene TRBV5-1 combines with J gene TRBJ1-4, with D possibly matching TRBD1 (5 bases). This CDR3 is 16 amino acids long. V was cut by 0 bases and J by 5 bases, with 14 bases left in between. Germline-derived CDR1 and CDR2 are SGHRS and YFSETQ. CDR3 sequence (DNA): TGCGCCAGCAGCTTGGCGGGTCAGGGAATGAATGAAAAACTGTTTTTT. It codes for CASSLAGQGMNEKLFF.